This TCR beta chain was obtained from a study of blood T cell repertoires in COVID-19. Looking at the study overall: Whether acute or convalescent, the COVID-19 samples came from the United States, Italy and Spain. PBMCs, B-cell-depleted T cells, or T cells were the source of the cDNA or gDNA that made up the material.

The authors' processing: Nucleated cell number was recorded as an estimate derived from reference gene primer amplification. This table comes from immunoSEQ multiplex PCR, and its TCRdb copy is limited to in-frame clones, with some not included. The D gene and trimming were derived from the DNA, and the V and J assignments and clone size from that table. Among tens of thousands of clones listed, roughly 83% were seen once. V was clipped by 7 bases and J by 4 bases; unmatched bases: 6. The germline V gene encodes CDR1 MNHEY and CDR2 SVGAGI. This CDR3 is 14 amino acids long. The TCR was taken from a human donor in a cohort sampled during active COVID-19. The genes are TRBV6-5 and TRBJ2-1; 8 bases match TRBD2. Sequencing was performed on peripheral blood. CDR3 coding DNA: TGTGCCAGCACCCGGGGCGGGGGGTACAATGAGCAGTTCTTC. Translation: CASTRGGGYNEQFF.